These T cell receptor beta chains were read from a single sample in a study of blood T cell repertoires in COVID-19. The data were produced by immunoSEQ multiplex PCR, yet TCRdb's version contains in-frame clones alone and is incomplete. The table has over 200,000 clones, around 80% seen once; the top ten hold approximately 7.4%. The sequencing input was peripheral blood. The receptors were gathered from a woman aged 45-60 years with acute or convalescent COVID-19. The conserved cysteine and the conserved F or W are not part of the CDR3 here. A row's size may be missing; if present it is once, few, many or a size class.

CDR3 protein: ASSLVAGAGYNEQF
V gene: TRBV5-1
J gene: TRBJ2-1
clone size: .

CDR3 protein: ASSSRKGKNTEAF
V gene: TRBV28
J gene: TRBJ1-1
clone size: .

CDR3 protein: ASSPQAGSNTGELF
V gene: TRBV4-2
J gene: TRBJ2-2
clone size: .

CDR3 protein: ASSSTTSGSDEQF
V gene: TRBV5-1
J gene: TRBJ2-1
clone size: .

CDR3 protein: ASSLGASGNSYNEQF
V gene: TRBV5-1
J gene: TRBJ2-1
clone size: .

CDR3 protein: ASSVFRRPSNQPQH
V gene: TRBV28
J gene: TRBJ1-5
clone size: .

CDR3 protein: SAVAGGYEQY
V gene: TRBV29-1
J gene: TRBJ2-7
clone size: .

CDR3 protein: ASRRTDATEAF
V gene: TRBV5-1
J gene: TRBJ1-1
clone size: once

CDR3 protein: ASSLTSGRARHTDTQY
V gene: TRBV5-5
J gene: TRBJ2-3
clone size: .

CDR3 protein: ASSPGGPGATYEQY
V gene: TRBV11-3
J gene: TRBJ2-7
clone size: .

CDR3 protein: SVRDGGRGNEQF
V gene: TRBV29-1
J gene: TRBJ2-1
clone size: .

CDR3 protein: ASSIQGDIQY
V gene: TRBV5-4
J gene: TRBJ2-4
clone size: .

CDR3 protein: ASGTDRGAAETQY
V gene: TRBV27
J gene: TRBJ2-5
clone size: once

CDR3 protein: AISDNSNQPQH
V gene: TRBV10-3
J gene: TRBJ1-5
clone size: .

CDR3 protein: ASSRGHSSYEQY
V gene: TRBV11-2
J gene: TRBJ2-7
clone size: .

CDR3 protein: ASSLGARTDTQY
V gene: TRBV7-2
J gene: TRBJ2-3
clone size: .

CDR3 protein: ASSVGGELYEQY
V gene: TRBV9
J gene: TRBJ2-7
clone size: .

CDR3 protein: ASTRGMLGTQY
V gene: TRBV2
J gene: TRBJ2-5
clone size: few

CDR3 protein: ASSPNGQFYEQY
V gene: TRBV18
J gene: TRBJ2-7
clone size: .

CDR3 protein: ASSASGTSGVSRTDTQY
V gene: TRBV5-6
J gene: TRBJ2-3
clone size: once

CDR3 protein: ASSLNAEEGNEQF
V gene: TRBV5-1
J gene: TRBJ2-1
clone size: .

CDR3 protein: ASSLGQGGSYNEQF
V gene: TRBV10-1
J gene: TRBJ2-1
clone size: .

CDR3 protein: ASSPGGQHYT
V gene: TRBV2
J gene: TRBJ1-2
clone size: .

CDR3 protein: ARSLSL
V gene: TRBV5-3
J gene: TRBJ1-5
clone size: .

CDR3 protein: ASSATGEAQY
V gene: TRBV27
J gene: TRBJ2-5
clone size: few

CDR3 protein: ASSGGGMGSYEQY
V gene: TRBV2
J gene: TRBJ2-7
clone size: .

CDR3 protein: ASSRTGAVSGNTIY
V gene: TRBV2
J gene: TRBJ1-3
clone size: .

CDR3 protein: SVHGTGVGDQPQH
V gene: TRBV29-1
J gene: TRBJ1-5
clone size: .

CDR3 protein: ASSEWTGDALVEETQY
V gene: TRBV6-1
J gene: TRBJ2-5
clone size: .

CDR3 protein: SVQDSNEKLF
V gene: TRBV29-1
J gene: TRBJ1-4
clone size: .

CDR3 protein: ASSLGSVTDTQY
V gene: TRBV5-4
J gene: TRBJ2-3
clone size: .

CDR3 protein: ASSWTSGSTTGELF
V gene: TRBV7-3
J gene: TRBJ2-2
clone size: .

CDR3 protein: ASSLRTSSQETQY
V gene: TRBV19
J gene: TRBJ2-5
clone size: once

CDR3 protein: ASSQDQLAGGARTDTQY
V gene: TRBV4-2
J gene: TRBJ2-3
clone size: .

CDR3 protein: ASSQDVRFEQF
V gene: TRBV3-1/TRBV3-2
J gene: TRBJ2-1
clone size: .

CDR3 protein: ASNRWAGSAEQF
V gene: TRBV5-4
J gene: TRBJ2-1
clone size: .

CDR3 protein: ASSEAWLAGGSSSYNEQF
V gene: TRBV2
J gene: TRBJ2-1
clone size: few

CDR3 protein: ASSRLGTGSSGGYT
V gene: TRBV6-6
J gene: TRBJ1-2
clone size: .

CDR3 protein: ASSLTGIRGNTEAF
V gene: TRBV5-6
J gene: TRBJ1-1
clone size: .

CDR3 protein: ASSSGSIRETQY
V gene: TRBV3-1/TRBV3-2
J gene: TRBJ2-5
clone size: once

CDR3 protein: ATSSSGRTGDPRGETQY
V gene: TRBV24-1
J gene: TRBJ2-5
clone size: .

CDR3 protein: ASSLAGLGLEQY
V gene: TRBV7-8
J gene: TRBJ2-7
clone size: .

CDR3 protein: ASSQDRGRDYEQY
V gene: TRBV4-2
J gene: TRBJ2-7
clone size: .

CDR3 protein: ASSKDTNYGYT
V gene: TRBV19
J gene: TRBJ1-2
clone size: .

CDR3 protein: ASSDRARGGTQY
V gene: TRBV7-2
J gene: TRBJ2-5
clone size: once

CDR3 protein: ASSQDHYGSFPNEQF
V gene: TRBV4-1
J gene: TRBJ2-1
clone size: .

CDR3 protein: ASRLAGYNEQF
V gene: TRBV6-6
J gene: TRBJ2-1
clone size: .

CDR3 protein: ASRRQGAGYGYT
V gene: TRBV6-5
J gene: TRBJ1-2
clone size: .

CDR3 protein: AIRTPSGTAYEQY
V gene: TRBV10-3
J gene: TRBJ2-7
clone size: .

CDR3 protein: ASSQTGTSRETQY
V gene: TRBV4-1
J gene: TRBJ2-5
clone size: .

CDR3 protein: ATRGRGRDDEQY
V gene: TRBV24-1
J gene: TRBJ2-7
clone size: few

CDR3 protein: ASSADNSNQPQH
V gene: TRBV2
J gene: TRBJ1-5
clone size: few

CDR3 protein: ASKLAGGVSYNEQF
V gene: TRBV5-4
J gene: TRBJ2-1
clone size: .

CDR3 protein: ASSYRGSANTGELF
V gene: TRBV3-1/TRBV3-2
J gene: TRBJ2-2
clone size: .